The TCR delta chain under discussion was sequenced for a study of gamma-delta chains in newborns, infants, children. Study details: Innate gammadelta T cells reportedly expand polyclonally right after birth, driven by microbial exposure, per the title.

In this sample, this clone turned up a few times. The protein TCRdb lists belongs to a much larger clone and differs from this DNA's translation at residue 11, which points to a read error; the protein shown is made from the DNA. TCRdb used CATT to re-call clones from the reads. The sample lists 5,700 or so delta-chain clones, 0.42% occurring once. Sample: blood. The sequence derives from a child who was a newborn, infant or young child, either healthy, febrile or measles-vaccinated (not recorded which).

CDR3 nucleotide sequence: TGTGCCTGTGTCACCCGGTACTGGGGGTTCAACGATAAACTCATCTTT. This encodes CACVTRYWGFNDKLIF. The rearrangement uses TRDV2 and TRDJ1; 8 nucleotides align to TRDD3. The germline CDR1 and CDR2 sequences are GEAIGNYY and EKD. The CDR3 length is 16 residues.